These 20 T cell receptor beta chains originate from one sample sequenced in a study of cytomegalovirus exposure and HLA in healthy donors. The study ran its PCR with 60 Vbeta and 13 Jbeta primers. Clones were read by immunoSEQ multiplex PCR, and TCRdb kept only the in-frame ones, dropping some. Here the sample spans fewer than 200,000 clones, approximately 85% being singletons. Sequences were obtained from PBMCs. The receptors were gathered from a man younger than 40 in good health and CMV-seropositive.

This clone was found a few times. The chain recombines TRBV6-6 with TRBJ2-7; D unclear. Germline CDR1 reads MNHNY; CDR2 reads SVGAGI (reference sequence). The V end was cut by 6 bases, the J end by 6 bases, with 15 bases between. The CDR3 has 13 amino acids. As DNA, the CDR3 is TGTGCCAGCAGCCAAACGGGTCCTGGCGAGCAGTACTTC. Amino acids: CASSQTGPGEQYF.

In its sample, this clone was seen once. The V and J genes are TRBV7-9 and TRBJ2-3, with 7 bases aligning to TRBD1. With 0 bases clipped from V and 1 base from J, the junction kept 13 bases outside the gene matches. CDR3 length equals 19 residues. Germline V gene lookup returns CDR1 SEHNR and CDR2 FQNEAQ (reference sequence). CDR3 nucleotide sequence: TGTGCCAGCAGCTTAGCCGGGGATACAGGGGAATCTGGCACAGATACGCAGTATTTT. Amino acid sequence: CASSLAGDTGESGTDTQYF.

This chain uses TRBV27 with TRBJ2-1, with 8 bases identical to TRBD1. The CDR3 length is 16 residues. V shed 2 bases, J shed 6 bases, and the junction held 9 bases outside the gene matches. In germline, CDR1 is MNHEY, CDR2 SMNVEV (reference sequence). The CDR3 is CASSLRAGGVGNEQFF. CDR3 in DNA: TGTGCCAGCAGTTTAAGGGCAGGGGGCGTGGGCAATGAGCAGTTCTTC.

The rearrangement uses TRBV6-5 and TRBJ1-4; tentative D call: TRBD1 (6 bases). CDR3 length equals 14 residues. Germline V gene sequence: CDR1 MNHEY, CDR2 SVGAGI. The germline V and J ends were trimmed by 7 bases and 7 bases, with 16 bases remaining between them. CDR3 in amino acids: CASKQGGNSEKLFF. CDR3 DNA: TGTGCCAGCAAACAGGGCGGTAATAGTGAAAAACTGTTTTTT.

This chain uses TRBV9 with TRBJ2-1; the match to TRBD1 covers 12 bases. The CDR3 has 18 residues. Germline CDR1 reads SGDLS; CDR2 reads YYNGEE. The junction had 14 bases not matched to a gene; V was cut back by 3 bases and J by 7 bases. CDR3 sequence (DNA): TGTGCCAGCAGCGAGAGAATTCCGGGACAGGGGGCGGATAATGAGCAGTTCTTC. It translates to CASSERIPGQGADNEQFF.

The chain recombines TRBV4-1 with TRBJ1-1; D is unclear. The CDR3 spans 13 residues. CDR1 is MGHRA, CDR2 YSYEKL, per germline. Trimming took 6 bases from V and 5 from J, leaving 13 bases between them. The chain's CDR3 is CASRATELTEAFF. The CDR3 bases are TGCGCCAGCAGGGCAACAGAGTTGACTGAAGCTTTCTTT.

V usage is TRBV19 and J usage is TRBJ2-7; 9 bases are a match to TRBD2. V was pared by 5 bases and J by 4 bases, with 12 bases of the junction left unmatched. Germline V gene data show CDR1 as LNHDA and CDR2 as SQIVND (reference sequence). This CDR3 spans 16 amino acids. CDR3 protein: CASSLNGGLAHYEQYF. CDR3 in DNA: TGTGCCAGTAGTCTAAATGGGGGACTAGCTCATTACGAGCAGTACTTC.

V usage is TRBV19 and J usage is TRBJ2-1; TRBD2 matches 9 bases. The V gene's germline CDR1 is LNHDA and CDR2 SQIVND (reference sequence). V was pared by 8 bases and J by 9 bases, with 8 bases of the junction left unmatched. The CDR3 has 13 residues. The CDR3 DNA is TGTGCCAGTCGAGTAGCGGGAGCAGTTGAGCAGTTCTTC. The encoded protein is CASRVAGAVEQFF.

As concerns this clone: Relative to the germline gene, one junction end is altered; a read error may explain this. V and J are TRBV7-9 and TRBJ1-1, with 12 bases aligning to TRBD1. Germline V CDR1 and CDR2: SEHNR, FQNEAQ (reference sequence). The CDR3 runs 16 residues. CDR3 bases: TGTTCCAGCAGCTCGGACCGGGACAGGGGGCGGAAGTCGGCTTTCTTT. This sequence encodes CSSSSDRDRGRKSAFF.

The chain combines TRBV27 with TRBJ1-6, with TRBD1 matching over 7 bases. Germline V CDR1 and CDR2: MNHEY, SMNVEV (reference sequence). Trimming removed 7 bases from V and 13 bases from J; junction bases left unmatched: 16. The CDR3 loop spans 15 amino acids. The CDR3: CASTLGGTAPGPLHF. The CDR3 DNA reads TGTGCCAGCACCCTTGGAGGGACAGCGCCTGGGCCCCTCCACTTT.

The CDR3: CASSLLYTGELFF. The CDR3 DNA follows: TGTGCCAGCAGCCTTTTATACACCGGGGAGCTGTTTTTT. The chain recombines TRBV9 with TRBJ2-2; the D is unclear. The V gene's germline CDR1 is SGDLS and CDR2 YYNGEE. V was trimmed by 4 bases and J by 3 bases, leaving 7 bases between them. CDR3 length: 13 amino acids.

This clone has just one count. The rearrangement uses TRBV13 and TRBJ2-7; TRBD2 might be the D (5 bases). The length of the CDR3 is 15 residues. Trimming cost V 5 bases and J 3 bases, with 17 bases left between them. Germline V gene sequence: CDR1 PRHDT, CDR2 FYEKMQ (reference sequence). The CDR3 loop reads CASSPAPDSYYEQYF. CDR3 nucleotide sequence: TGTGCCAGCAGCCCGGCCCCGGACTCGTACTACGAGCAGTACTTC.

This rearrangement joins TRBV18 to TRBJ2-1, with D tentatively TRBD1 (5 bases). The length of the CDR3 is 14 residues. Trimming took off 3 bases at V and 10 bases at J, with 16 bases between the two ends. CDR1 is KGHSH, CDR2 LQKENI, per germline. CDR3 residues: CASSPRTPTREQFF. For the CDR3, the DNA is TGTGCCAGCTCACCTCGGACACCTACACGCGAGCAGTTCTTC.

The chain employs TRBV15 and TRBJ1-1; D perhaps matches TRBD1 (6 bases). CDR1 is LNHNV and CDR2 is YYDKDF in the germline V gene (reference sequence). CDR3 length: 12 amino acids. Trimming removed 0 bases from V and 9 bases from J, with 8 bases in between. The CDR3 nucleotides read TGTGCCACCAGCAGAGATGGGGGCAAAGCTTTCTTT. This codes for CATSRDGGKAFF.

This chain links TRBV7-9 with TRBJ2-1; 8 positions match TRBD2. V gave up 5 bases and J gave up 1 base; unmatched junction bases: 7. The CDR3 is 16 residues long. The germline CDR1 and CDR2 sequences are SEHNR and FQNEAQ (reference sequence). The CDR3: CASSRSGSISYNEQFF. The CDR3 DNA sequence: TGTGCCAGCAGCCGAAGCGGGAGTATATCCTACAATGAGCAGTTCTTC.

V gene TRBV6-5 combines with J gene TRBJ2-3; the D gene is possibly TRBD2 (6 bases). The CDR3 runs 15 residues. The ends were cut back, 5 bases at V and 9 bases at J, with 21 bases in the middle. The germline V gene has CDR1 MNHEY and CDR2 SVGAGI. DNA of the CDR3: TGTGCCAGCAGTCCCCGGGACTTGGCTTCGAGGACGCAGTATTTT. Protein sequence: CASSPRDLASRTQYF.

This sequence joins TRBV29-1 and TRBJ2-1; 8 bases align to TRBD1. The CDR3 runs to 13 residues. The junction had 5 bases not matched to a gene; V was cut back by 5 bases and J by 5 bases. Germline V gene lookup returns CDR1 SQVTM and CDR2 ANQGSEA. DNA for the CDR3: TGCAGCGTTAGGACAGGGCAGGACAATGAGCAGTTCTTC. Translation: CSVRTGQDNEQFF.

The sample holds a few counts of this clone. The rearrangement joins TRBV4-1 to TRBJ2-2, with 15 bases identical to TRBD2. The junction had 9 bases not matched to a gene; V was cut back by 2 bases and J by 5 bases. The CDR3 is 19 residues long. The germline V gene has CDR1 MGHRA and CDR2 YSYEKL. DNA for the CDR3: TGCGCCAGCAGCCAACCAGGACTAGCGGGAGGGGGGGGGACCGGGGAGCTGTTTTTT. It encodes CASSQPGLAGGGGTGELFF.

The rearrangement joins TRBV10-1 to TRBJ2-7; 11 nucleotides align to TRBD1. Germline assignment: CDR1 WNHNN and CDR2 SYGVQD (reference sequence). The V and J ends lost 3 bases and 6 bases, in that order; junction bases with no gene match: 7. There are 15 residues in the CDR3. The CDR3 sequence: CASSDYGTGGGEQYF. CDR3 DNA: TGCGCCAGCAGTGATTACGGGACAGGGGGAGGCGAGCAGTACTTC.

V is TRBV2 and J is TRBJ2-7, with TRBD2 identical over 7 bases. Looked up from germline, CDR1 is SNHLY and CDR2 is FYNNEI. The V segment lost 3 bases and the J segment 2 bases; nucleotides outside the gene matches: 4. This CDR3 is built from 14 residues. This chain's CDR3 is CASSEGTTAYEQYV. CDR3 DNA sequence: TGTGCCAGCAGTGAGGGGACTACCGCCTACGAGCAGTACGTC.